This T cell receptor (beta chain) was documented in a study of T-cell reconstitution after alpha-beta-depleted transplantation in children. TCRbeta library construction was performed incorporating unique molecular identifiers. MiXCR, run by TCRdb on the PCR reads, gives a single entry per CDR3 protein. Of about 500,000 distinct CDR3 sequences in the sample, about 31% are singletons; the top ten hold approximately 2.3%. From germline, CDR1 is GTSNPN and CDR2 SVGIG (reference sequence). The J segment lost 2 bases and the V segment lost 3 bases, leaving 5 bases of the junction unmatched. The CDR3 totals 15 residues.

This clonotype originated in a human donor who donated a stem cell graft to a child with aplastic anemia. Sequencing was performed on PBMCs from the stem cell graft donor, taken from the stem cell graft. J is TRBJ2-3 and V is TRBV30, with 10 bases matching TRBD2. In DNA, the CDR3 is TGTGCCTGGAGGGAGGGACTAGCGCCCACAGATACGCAGTATTTT. Translated: CAWREGLAPTDTQYF.